These 10 T cell receptor beta chains were all obtained from the same sample, sequenced in a study of CD8 T cells in Susac syndrome. cDNA came from 0.5 to 1 ug RNA primed by random hexamers. Each CDR3 protein is one row after TCRdb ran MiXCR on the immunoSEQ multiplex PCR reads. The sample consists of about 240,000 distinct CDR3 sequences, less than 96% of them appearing once. The material sequenced was CD4+ T cells from PBMCs. These receptors all stem from a human donor with Susac syndrome.

The rearrangement joins TRBV20-1 to TRBJ2-5; tentatively, D is TRBD1 (6 bases). The V gene lost 3 bases and the J gene lost 4 bases, with 12 bases spanning the gap. This CDR3 contains 13 residues. Germline assignment: CDR1 DFQATT and CDR2 SNEGSKA (reference sequence). The CDR3 nucleotides read TGCAGTGCTAGGACAGGAGGCTTAGAGACCCAGTACTTC. Encoded protein: CSARTGGLETQYF.

The J gene is TRBJ1-4, the V gene TRBV4-1; 11 nucleotides align to TRBD1. Germline lookup yields CDR1 MGHRA and CDR2 YSYEKL. V lost 0 bases and J lost 4; bases outside the gene matches: 7. The CDR3 has 18 amino acids. CDR3 in amino acids: CASSQEPTGTGGNEKLFF. The CDR3 DNA sequence: TGCGCCAGCAGCCAAGAACCCACCGGGACAGGGGGTAATGAAAAACTGTTTTTT.

This chain links TRBV29-1 with TRBJ2-7; 7 nucleotides align to TRBD2. CDR3 length: 16 residues. The J segment lost 2 bases and the V segment lost 2 bases, leaving 12 bases of the junction unmatched. Germline loops: CDR1 SQVTM, CDR2 ANQGSEA. The CDR3 DNA reads TGCAGCGTTGAAAAAGGAGAGCGGGGAGCCCCCTACGAGCAGTACTTC. Translated, it gives CSVEKGERGAPYEQYF.

The chain couples TRBV15 to TRBJ2-1; no reliable D call. This CDR3 is built from 13 residues. CDR1 is LNHNV, CDR2 YYDKDF, per germline (reference sequence). The V gene lost 0 bases and the J gene lost 8 bases, with 8 bases spanning the gap. The CDR3 nucleotides read TGTGCCACCAGCAGAGAAGGATCCGATGAGCAGTTCTTC. Protein: CATSREGSDEQFF.

The chain combines TRBV25-1 with TRBJ2-7, with D unclear. The V gene lost 5 bases and the J gene lost 1 base, with 9 bases spanning the gap. Per the germline V gene, CDR1 is MGHDK and CDR2 is SYGVNS. This CDR3 region has 13 residues. Written as DNA, the CDR3 is TGTGCCAGCAGTTCCTATGGGTCCTACGAGCAGTACTTC. Translated, it gives CASSSYGSYEQYF.

The chain combines TRBV30 with TRBJ1-2; D possibly corresponds to TRBD1 (5 bases). The CDR3 has 13 amino acids. The germline V gene encodes CDR1 GTSNPN and CDR2 SVGIG (reference sequence). V lost 2 bases to trimming and J lost 8 bases, with 15 bases between them. CDR3 loop: CAWSPRRRGGYTF. CDR3 coding DNA: TGTGCCTGGAGTCCGAGGCGGAGGGGAGGCTACACCTTC.

V gene TRBV20-1 combines with J gene TRBJ2-1; weak D call: TRBD1 (7 bases). The CDR3 spans 14 residues. Trimming shortened V by 1 base and J by 6 bases, and 13 bases separated the two germline ends. Germline CDR1 and CDR2: DFQATT and SNEGSKA (reference sequence). This CDR3 reads CSARGQGGINEQFF. In DNA, the CDR3 is TGCAGTGCTAGAGGGCAGGGGGGTATCAATGAGCAGTTCTTC.

This chain connects TRBV20-1 to TRBJ2-7, with 10 bases that match TRBD2. With V trimmed by 3 bases and J by 3 bases, 5 bases remained unmatched. Germline assignment: CDR1 DFQATT and CDR2 SNEGSKA (reference sequence). CDR3 length: 14 amino acids. Here the CDR3 DNA reads TGCAGTGCTAGGGAACTAGCGGGGTACTACGAGCAGTACTTC. The encoded protein is CSARELAGYYEQYF.

V gene TRBV7-2 combines with J gene TRBJ2-1; 10 positions agree with TRBD2. CDR1 is SGHTA and CDR2 is FQGNSA in the germline V gene. V shed 1 base and J 9 bases; nucleotides not matched to a gene: 6. This CDR3 is 15 amino acids long. Here the CDR3 reads CASSLVLAGAGEQFF. The CDR3 DNA reads TGTGCCAGCAGCTTAGTCCTAGCGGGAGCGGGTGAGCAGTTCTTC.

V usage is TRBV29-1 and J usage is TRBJ1-1; D uncertain. Germline V gene lookup returns CDR1 SQVTM and CDR2 ANQGSEA. V gave up 8 bases and J gave up 1 base, with 14 bases separating them. The CDR3 sequence is 13 residues long. CDR3: CSSVLRRNTEAFF. CDR3 sequence (DNA): TGCAGCTCTGTTTTACGGCGGAACACTGAAGCTTTCTTT. The variable domain in full, with the rest retrieved from reference TRBV29-1 and TRBJ1-1, is SAVISQKPSRDICQRGTSLTIQCQVDSQVTMMFWYRQQPGQSLTLIATANQGSEATYESGFVIDKFPISRPNLTFSTLTVSNMSPEDSSIYLCSSVLRRNTEAFFGQGTRLTVV.